Following are 11 T cell receptor beta chains from one sample sequenced in a study of T cells after posttransplantation cyclophosphamide (dated by TCRdb to 2016 to 2017). Library method: the immunoSEQ multiplex PCR assay. Imported from immuneACCESS, the table was reduced by TCRdb to in-frame sequences with V and J called. These copies leave out some clones; in studies compared against another copy, an unresolved V gene accounts for under half, and the cause of the remainder is not known. For this sample, about 37,000 clones appear and none is a singleton. Jointly, the top ten make up about 6% of the sample. Sequencing was carried out using PBMCs. These receptor sequences come from a young man in good health and a related stem cell transplant donor.

The table lists this clone with a few counts. The gene calls are TRBV5-1 and TRBJ1-5; 7 positions agree with TRBD1. Germline V lookup: CDR1 SGHRS, CDR2 YFSETQ. Trimming took 3 bases from V and 1 from J; bases not matched to a gene: 4. The CDR3 covers 15 residues. The CDR3 DNA reads as TGCGCCAGCAGCTCGACAGGGACGAGCAATCAGCCCCAGCATTTT. This codes for CASSSTGTSNQPQHF.

There are many counts of this clone. This sequence joins TRBV10-3 and TRBJ1-2, with D perhaps matching TRBD1 (5 bases). CDR3 length equals 13 residues. The ends were cut back, 6 bases at V and 1 base at J, with 9 bases in the middle. The germline V gene encodes CDR1 ENHRY and CDR2 SYGVKD. The CDR3 reads CAISADSNYGYTF. The DNA of the CDR3 is TGTGCCATCAGCGCTGACAGTAACTATGGCTACACCTTC.

This clone was counted at least ten times. The chain links TRBV10-3 to TRBJ2-3; D possibly corresponds to TRBD1 (6 bases). There are 17 residues in the CDR3. The germline CDR1 and CDR2 sequences are ENHRY and SYGVKD. V lost 3 bases and J 2 bases, leaving 18 bases between the germline ends. The CDR3 coding sequence is TGTGCCATCAGTGACCCCGATGAGGGGGTGAACACAGATACGCAGTATTTT. This gives the protein CAISDPDEGVNTDTQYF.

This clone has ten or more counts. This chain uses TRBV6-1 with TRBJ1-3; D might be TRBD1 (6 bases). Germline V CDR1 and CDR2: MNHNS, SASEGT. This CDR3 is built from 15 residues. V was cut by 9 bases and J by 0 bases, with 15 bases left in between. CDR3 in amino acids: CASEEDRFSGNTIYF. The CDR3 DNA reads as TGTGCCAGTGAGGAGGACAGATTCTCTGGAAACACCATATATTTT.

In its sample, this clone was seen many times. V usage is TRBV11-3 and J usage is TRBJ1-2; TRBD1 aligns across 9 bases. CDR3 length equals 15 residues. CDR1 is SGHNT and CDR2 is YENEEA in the germline V gene. V gave up 4 bases and J gave up 4 bases; unmatched junction bases: 7. The DNA for the CDR3 is TGTGCCAGCAGCTCGGGACAGGGTCCCCCCTATGGCTACACCTTC. This encodes CASSSGQGPPYGYTF. Full variable domain (missing parts from reference TRBV11-3 and TRBJ1-2): EAGVVQSPRYKIIEKKQPVAFWCNPISGHNTLYWYLQNLGQGPELLIRYENEEAVDDSQLPKDRFSAERLKGVDSTLKIQPAELGDSAVYLCASSSGQGPPYGYTFGSGTRLTVV.

There are a few counts of this clone. V is TRBV5-6 and J is TRBJ1-6, with D possibly being TRBD1 (6 bases). The CDR3 has 16 amino acids. Germline values: CDR1 SGHDT, CDR2 YYEEEE. V was pared by 3 bases and J by 0 bases, with 10 bases between. CDR3 coding DNA: TGTGCCAGCAGCTCTCCGGACAGCTCCTATAATTCACCCCTCCACTTT. Translating gives CASSSPDSSYNSPLHF.

This clone showed up many times. V usage is TRBV16 and J usage is TRBJ2-7, with D possibly being TRBD1 (6 bases). Trimming shortened V by 6 bases and J by 2 bases, and 11 bases separated the two germline ends. CDR1 and CDR2 from the germline V gene are KGHSY and FQNENV. There are 13 residues in the CDR3. The CDR3 protein is CASRPDSPYEQYF. In DNA form, the CDR3 reads TGTGCCAGCAGACCGGACAGCCCCTACGAGCAGTACTTC. The full variable domain, its missing parts supplied by reference TRBV16 and TRBJ2-7, is GEEVAQTPKHLVRGEGQKAKLYCAPIKGHSYVFWYQQVLKNEFKFLISFQNENVFDETGMPKERFSAKCLPNSPCSLEIQATKLEDSAVYFCASRPDSPYEQYFGPGTRLTVT.

V gene TRBV28 combines with J gene TRBJ1-5, with a weak D call TRBD1 (6 bases). Germline values: CDR1 MDHEN, CDR2 SYDVKM. V dropped 1 base and J dropped 3 bases, with 10 bases sitting between them. The CDR3 covers 15 residues. The CDR3, as DNA: TGTGCCAGCAGTTTATTAACAGGGATCAATCAGCCCCAGCATTTT. Translation gives CASSLLTGINQPQHF.

The rearrangement uses TRBV7-3 and TRBJ2-5; a possible D gene is TRBD1 (6 bases). Between the trimmed V and J ends, which lost 4 bases and 4 bases, there was a span of 13 bases. Germline V gives CDR1 SGHTA, CDR2 FQGTGA. This CDR3 spans 14 amino acids. The CDR3 sequence: CASSSKQGAETQYF. The CDR3 DNA reads as TGTGCCAGCAGCTCAAAACAGGGCGCAGAGACCCAGTACTTC.

The table lists this clone with many counts. The CDR3 loop reads CASSLPPGGRNSPLHF. The CDR3, as DNA: TGTGCCAGCAGTCTCCCCCCTGGGGGCAGGAATTCACCCCTCCACTTT. The chain carries TRBV5-8 and TRBJ1-6; perhaps TRBD1 as D (6 bases). Trimming shortened V by 5 bases and J by 7 bases, and 19 bases separated the two germline ends. Per germline, CDR1 SGHTS and CDR2 YDEGEE. CDR3 length: 16 amino acids. Drawing the rest from reference TRBV5-8 and TRBJ1-6, the complete variable domain is EAGVTQSPTHLIKTRGQQATLRCSPISGHTSVYWYQQALGLGLQFLLWYDEGEERNRGNFPPRFSGRQFPNYSSELNVNALELEDSALYLCASSLPPGGRNSPLHFGNGTRLTVT.

This clone was seen many times. The V and J genes are TRBV28 and TRBJ2-7; D is possibly TRBD1 (6 bases). CDR1 is MDHEN, CDR2 SYDVKM, per germline. V was clipped by 2 bases and J by 5 bases, with 16 bases between them. The CDR3 is 15 residues long. CDR3 protein: CASSLMGHGVDEQYF. The CDR3 DNA follows: TGTGCCAGCAGTTTAATGGGACATGGTGTGGACGAGCAGTACTTC.